One sample yielded the 18 T cell receptor beta chains listed below, sequenced in a study of post-analysis software for immune sequencing data. What these receptors recognize is not known. Findings of the study overall: Compared with controls, patients had more of about 5 TRBV segments, including TRBV5-6, TRBV5-1 and TRBV20-1.

Built from TCR beta cDNA, the libraries had unique molecular identifiers in them. Using its own MiXCR run on the PCR reads, TCRdb lists one record per CDR3 protein. Among over 150,000 distinct CDR3 sequences listed, 30% were seen once. Input material: blood. The receptors originated from a girl aged 10-17 years with multiple sclerosis.

This clonotype was seen repeatedly, ten times or more. The chain couples TRBV15 to TRBJ2-3, with 8 bases matching TRBD1. Germline CDR1 and CDR2: LNHNV and YYDKDF (reference sequence). V gave up 5 bases and J gave up 2 bases; unmatched junction bases: 6. The CDR3 is made up of 15 amino acids. CDR3 bases: TGTGCCACCAGCCACGACAGGGGAGACACAGATACGCAGTATTTT. Translating gives CATSHDRGDTDTQYF.

The chain recombines TRBV29-1 with TRBJ1-4, with D perhaps matching TRBD1 (5 bases). Germline CDR1 and CDR2: SQVTM and ANQGSEA. The V end lost 7 bases, the J end lost 8 bases, and 14 bases lay between the germline ends. The CDR3 is 12 amino acids. DNA of the CDR3: TGCAGCGCCTCGCAGGGAAGGGAAAAACTGTTTTTT. Amino acids: CSASQGREKLFF.

The V gene is TRBV14, the J gene TRBJ2-1; D is undetermined. V gave up 0 bases and J gave up 4 bases, with 16 bases separating them. This CDR3 region has 17 residues. The germline V gene has CDR1 SGHDN and CDR2 FVKESK. The CDR3 coding sequence is TGTGCCAGCAGCCAAGATTCCCCACCCACGGTATACAATGAGCAGTTCTTC. It is translated as CASSQDSPPTVYNEQFF.

This clonotype was recorded at least ten times. CDR3 sequence: CSARDPLAGIYNEQFF. In DNA, the CDR3 is TGCAGTGCTAGAGACCCTCTAGCGGGAATCTACAATGAGCAGTTCTTC. The chain is built from TRBV20-1 and TRBJ2-1; 9 bases map to TRBD2. CDR3 length equals 16 residues. V was pared by 0 bases and J by 3 bases, with 6 bases of the junction left unmatched. Germline V gives CDR1 DFQATT, CDR2 SNEGSKA (reference sequence).

Comments on this clonotype: An end of the junction differs from the germline gene, which may be a read error. The rearrangement links TRBV7-9 to TRBJ2-7, with D maybe TRBD2 (5 bases). This CDR3 contains 15 residues. Looked up from germline, CDR1 is SEHNR and CDR2 is FQNEAQ (reference sequence). This CDR3 reads CASSLGRVVSHEQYF. The DNA of the CDR3 is TGTGCCAGCAGCTTAGGGCGGGTTGTCTCCCACGAGCAGTACTTC.

This clonotype was found many times. J is TRBJ2-7 and V is TRBV4-1, with D tentatively TRBD1 or TRBD2 (5 bases each). Trimming took off 0 bases at V and 9 bases at J, with 18 bases between the two ends. This CDR3 region has 15 residues. CDR1 is MGHRA and CDR2 is YSYEKL in the germline V gene. CDR3 sequence (DNA): TGCGCCAGCAGCCAAGATGAGGGGCGAAAGGGAGTGCAGTACTTC. Translating gives CASSQDEGRKGVQYF.

The V and J genes are TRBV7-2 and TRBJ1-2, with 7 bases fitting TRBD1. Losses at the gene ends were 5 bases for V and 2 bases for J; bases not matched to a gene: 11. Germline assignment: CDR1 SGHTA and CDR2 FQGNSA. CDR3 length: 16 residues. This CDR3 reads CASSRTGEPKNYGYTF. CDR3 DNA sequence: TGTGCCAGCAGCAGAACAGGGGAACCCAAAAACTATGGCTACACCTTC.

The J gene is TRBJ1-2, the V gene TRBV20-1; 9 nucleotides agree with TRBD1. Germline trimming cut 0 bases from V and 6 bases from J; bases unmatched to any gene: 5. The CDR3 runs to 14 residues. The germline gives CDR1 DFQATT, CDR2 SNEGSKA (reference sequence). For the CDR3, the DNA is TGCAGTGCTAGAGATCCTGGGACAGGGCATGGCTACACCTTC. Translating gives CSARDPGTGHGYTF.

This clonotype appeared a few times. Being one base from a much bigger clone, this may be a read error. The chain uses TRBV10-3 and TRBJ2-6; D remains ambiguous. Per germline, CDR1 ENHRY and CDR2 SYGVKD. The CDR3 length is 13 residues. This CDR3 reads CAISLSGTNVLTF. Written as DNA, the CDR3 is TGTGCCATCTCGCTCTCTGGGACCAACGTCCTGACTTTC.

This clonotype has just a few counts. The CDR3 nucleotides are TGTGCCAGCAGCAAAGTGGATCCAGGACTTGATTGGAATGGCTACACCTTC. This codes for CASSKVDPGLDWNGYTF. V gene TRBV21-1 combines with J gene TRBJ1-2. TRBV21-1 is a pseudogene. The CDR3 is made up of 17 amino acids.

J is TRBJ2-3 and V is TRBV19; 14 nucleotides match TRBD2. The junction had 8 bases not matched to a gene; V was cut back by 5 bases and J by 7 bases. The CDR3 runs to 16 residues. Germline V gene lookup returns CDR1 LNHDA and CDR2 SQIVND (reference sequence). This chain's CDR3 is CASSLLTSGRGNTQYF. The CDR3 bases are TGTGCCAGTAGTCTCTTGACTAGCGGGAGGGGAAATACGCAGTATTTT. Using reference TRBV19 and TRBJ2-3 for the parts outside the CDR3, the full variable domain is DGGITQSPKYLFRKEGQNVTLSCEQNLNHDAMYWYRQDPGQGLRLIYYSQIVNDFQKGDIAEGYSVSREKKESFPLTVTSAQKNPTAFYLCASSLLTSGRGNTQYFGPGTRLTVL.

In this sample, this clonotype turned up a few times. This chain joins TRBV6-1 and TRBJ2-7; TRBD1 is a possible D gene (6 bases). Germline CDR1 MNHNS, CDR2 SASEGT. The CDR3 is made up of 15 amino acids. The ends were cut back, 6 bases at V and 2 bases at J, with 17 bases in the middle. CDR3 residues: CASSAQGPWAYEQYF. CDR3 coding DNA: TGTGCCAGCAGCGCACAGGGCCCCTGGGCCTACGAGCAGTACTTC.

This clonotype was detected ten times or more. The chain's CDR3 is CASSSLTRRDRVGIQYF. In DNA form, the CDR3 reads TGTGCCAGCAGCTCATTAACACGGCGGGACAGGGTCGGCATTCAGTACTTC. The chain employs TRBV13 and TRBJ2-4, with 9 nucleotides matching TRBD1. The V segment lost 4 bases and the J segment 9 bases; nucleotides outside the gene matches: 16. This CDR3 spans 17 amino acids. Looked up from germline, CDR1 is PRHDT and CDR2 is FYEKMQ (reference sequence). Together with reference TRBV13 and TRBJ2-4, the CDR3 gives the full variable domain: AAGVIQSPRHLIKEKRETATLKCYPIPRHDTVYWYQQGPGQDPQFLISFYEKMQSDKGSIPDRFSAQQFSDYHSELNMSSLELGDSALYFCASSSLTRRDRVGIQYFGAGTRLSVL.

This chain joins TRBV5-6 and TRBJ2-1; D unclear. The J call may be faulty, since TRBJ2-7 better matches the DNA end. The CDR3 is 11 residues long. The germline V gene encodes CDR1 SGHDT and CDR2 YYEEEE. The CDR3 bases are TGTGCCAGCGGGCCGGGCAATGAGCAGTACTTC. Amino acids: CASGPGNEQYF.

This clonotype was recorded a few times. Germline is not matched at one junction end, which may reflect a read error. This chain links TRBV12-3 or TRBV12-4 with TRBJ2-3, with D hard to call. The CDR3 loop spans 12 amino acids. DNA for the CDR3: TGTGCCAGCAGTCCTTATACAGATGCGCAGTATTTT. Protein sequence: CASSPYTDAQYF.

This clonotype was detected many times. The V and J genes are TRBV7-9 and TRBJ2-5; D ambiguous. The V gene lost 5 bases and the J gene lost 5 bases, with 12 bases spanning the gap. Germline V lookup: CDR1 SEHNR, CDR2 FQNEAQ (reference sequence). The CDR3 sequence is 13 residues long. As DNA, the CDR3 is TGTGCCAGCAGCCCGGTCCCTGGGGAGACCCAGTACTTC. Protein sequence: CASSPVPGETQYF. The full variable domain, with the rest looked up from reference TRBV7-9 and TRBJ2-5, is DTGVSQNPRHKITKRGQNVTFRCDPISEHNRLYWYRQTLGQGPEFLTYFQNEAQLEKSRLLSDRFSAERPKGSFSTLEIQRTEQGDSAMYLCASSPVPGETQYFGPGTRLLVL.

For this clonotype: This may stem from a read error, because a much larger clone lies one nucleotide away. The genes are TRBV27 and TRBJ1-2, with 9 bases fitting TRBD1. The CDR3 loop spans 16 amino acids. Germline CDR1 reads MNHEY; CDR2 reads SMNVEV (reference sequence). The CDR3 loop reads CAGSSGTGYINYGYTF. In DNA, the CDR3 is TGTGCCGGCAGTTCGGGGACAGGGTATATAAACTATGGCTACACCTTC.

This chain connects TRBV5-1 to TRBJ2-7; TRBD2 is a possible D gene (7 bases). The germline CDR1 and CDR2 sequences are SGHRS and YFSETQ. The CDR3 consists of 14 residues. The ends were cut back, 3 bases at V and 7 bases at J, with 17 bases in the middle. CDR3 loop: CASSWGGPGGEQYF. The CDR3 nucleotides are TGCGCCAGCAGCTGGGGGGGCCCCGGGGGAGAGCAGTACTTC. Using reference TRBV5-1 and TRBJ2-7 for the parts outside the CDR3, the full variable domain is KAGVTQTPRYLIKTRGQQVTLSCSPISGHRSVSWYQQTPGQGLQFLFEYFSETQRNKGNFPGRFSGRQFSNSRSEMNVSTLELGDSALYLCASSWGGPGGEQYFGPGTRLTVT.